These 14 T cell receptor beta chains were all obtained from the same sample, sequenced in a study of cytomegalovirus exposure and HLA in healthy donors. Vbeta (60) and Jbeta (13) primers were used in the PCR. This table comes from immunoSEQ multiplex PCR, and its TCRdb copy is limited to in-frame clones, with some not included. The repertoire holds about 57,000 clones, with more than 65% as singletons. The material sequenced was PBMCs. The source of these receptors is a woman aged 50 to 60 in good health and CMV-seronegative.

This chain connects TRBV7-3 to TRBJ1-1; the D gene is possibly TRBD1 (6 bases). V gave up 2 bases and J gave up 4 bases, with 8 bases separating them. The CDR3 is made up of 13 amino acids. From germline, CDR1 is SGHTA and CDR2 FQGTGA. The CDR3 nucleotides read TGTGCCAGCAGCTTAGACAGGAGCACTGAAGCTTTCTTT. It specifies CASSLDRSTEAFF.

The chain joins TRBV5-1 to TRBJ1-1; D might be TRBD1 (6 bases). The CDR3 is 16 residues long. Trimming removed 3 bases at V and 1 base at J, with 16 bases between. Germline-derived CDR1 and CDR2 are SGHRS and YFSETQ. CDR3 in DNA: TGCGCCAGCAGCTCGAACCCCGGGACAAAGAACACTGAAGCTTTCTTT. Amino acid sequence: CASSSNPGTKNTEAFF.

This clone was detected only once. The chain recombines TRBV7-7 with TRBJ2-5, with D perhaps matching TRBD1 (5 bases). The CDR3 has 13 residues. Germline V CDR1 and CDR2: SSHAT, FNYEAQ (reference sequence). Trimming left V 5 bases short and J 5 bases short, with 12 bases between. The CDR3 reads CASSTRGGETQYF. In nucleotides, the CDR3 is TGTGCCAGCAGCACAAGGGGTGGGGAGACCCAGTACTTC.

The J gene is TRBJ2-7, the V gene TRBV19; the match to TRBD2 covers 8 bases. The CDR3 has 15 amino acids. The J segment lost 4 bases and the V segment lost 5 bases, leaving 10 bases of the junction unmatched. Germline V gives CDR1 LNHDA, CDR2 SQIVND (reference sequence). CDR3 sequence (DNA): TGTGCCAGTAGTGATCCGGGACTAGGCGAATACGAGCAGTACTTC. Protein sequence: CASSDPGLGEYEQYF.

This chain joins TRBV6-1 and TRBJ2-7, with a possible D match to TRBD2 (7 bases). CDR1 and CDR2 (germline): MNHNS, SASEGT. Trimming left V 2 bases short and J 7 bases short, with 15 bases between. The CDR3 runs 14 residues. CDR3 DNA sequence: TGTGCCAGCAGTGAAAGGGGGGGAGGGAGGGAGCAGTACTTC. As protein: CASSERGGGREQYF.

The rearrangement joins TRBV28 to TRBJ1-2; D remains ambiguous. Trimming removed 5 bases from V and 5 bases from J, with 18 bases in between. The CDR3 is 15 residues long. The V gene's germline CDR1 is MDHEN and CDR2 SYDVKM. CDR3 amino acids: CASSLPSPGVYGYTF. The CDR3 DNA reads as TGTGCCAGCAGTCTCCCCTCCCCCGGAGTTTATGGCTACACCTTC.

This rearrangement joins TRBV5-6 to TRBJ2-5, with 8 bases that match TRBD1. Germline trimming cut 2 bases from V and 4 bases from J; bases unmatched to any gene: 7. Germline assignment: CDR1 SGHDT and CDR2 YYEEEE. The CDR3 sequence is 15 residues long. CDR3 amino acids: CASSFERTGGETQYF. The CDR3 DNA reads as TGTGCCAGCAGCTTCGAAAGAACAGGGGGAGAGACCCAGTACTTC.

The rearrangement uses TRBV30 and TRBJ2-5; TRBD1 is a possible D gene (5 bases). The CDR3 runs 15 residues. The ends were cut back, 5 bases at V and 4 bases at J, with 20 bases in the middle. Looked up from germline, CDR1 is GTSNPN and CDR2 is SVGIG (reference sequence). The CDR3 coding sequence is TGTGCCTGGGCCCCCCGTCAGGGTATGGGAGAGACCCAGTACTTC. It encodes CAWAPRQGMGETQYF.

This rearrangement joins TRBV7-9 to TRBJ2-1; perhaps TRBD1 as D (7 bases). The CDR3 loop spans 15 amino acids. Germline-derived CDR1 and CDR2 are SEHNR and FQNEAQ (reference sequence). The V end was cut by 1 base, the J end by 4 bases, with 11 bases between. CDR3 sequence reads: CASSLGAGGYNEQFF. The CDR3 DNA reads TGTGCCAGCAGCTTAGGGGCAGGGGGGTACAATGAGCAGTTCTTC. Filled out from reference TRBV7-9 and TRBJ2-1, the complete variable domain reads DTGVSQNPRHKITKRGQNVTFRCDPISEHNRLYWYRQTLGQGPEFLTYFQNEAQLEKSRLLSDRFSAERPKGSFSTLEIQRTEQGDSAMYLCASSLGAGGYNEQFFGPGTRLTVL.

The chain has TRBV7-9 and TRBJ2-7; no firm D call. V lost 1 base, J lost 2 bases, and 6 bases lay in between. The CDR3 runs 13 residues. Looked up from germline, CDR1 is SEHNR and CDR2 is FQNEAQ (reference sequence). CDR3 bases: TGTGCCAGCAGCTTAGTCGGTACCTACGAGCAGTACTTC. This gives the protein CASSLVGTYEQYF. The whole variable domain, filled in from reference TRBV7-9 and TRBJ2-7, reads DTGVSQNPRHKITKRGQNVTFRCDPISEHNRLYWYRQTLGQGPEFLTYFQNEAQLEKSRLLSDRFSAERPKGSFSTLEIQRTEQGDSAMYLCASSLVGTYEQYFGPGTRLTVT.

The chain recombines TRBV18 with TRBJ2-7; TRBD2 agrees at 7 bases. With 6 bases clipped from V and 5 bases from J, the junction kept 4 bases outside the gene matches. The CDR3 spans 12 residues. Germline V gene sequence: CDR1 KGHSH, CDR2 LQKENI. The CDR3 is CASSLAGDEQYF. The CDR3 DNA is TGTGCCAGCTCCCTGGCGGGGGACGAGCAGTACTTC.

A single count supports this clone. V gene TRBV6-1 combines with J gene TRBJ2-1, with D perhaps matching TRBD2 (6 bases). CDR3 length equals 15 residues. The germline CDR1 and CDR2 sequences are MNHNS and SASEGT. Trimming shortened V by 1 base and J by 3 bases, and 10 bases separated the two germline ends. In nucleotides, the CDR3 is TGTGCCAGCAGTGAAGGTGGGGGGTACTACAATGAGCAGTTCTTC. Residues: CASSEGGGYYNEQFF.

The chain recombines TRBV30 with TRBJ1-1; 7 nucleotides agree with TRBD1. V shed 8 bases, J shed 4 bases, and the junction held 7 bases outside the gene matches. Germline CDR1 reads GTSNPN; CDR2 reads SVGIG (reference sequence). The CDR3 loop spans 12 amino acids. The CDR3 coding sequence is TGTGCCGTGACAGGGTTTCGCACTGAAGCTTTCTTT. Its protein product is CAVTGFRTEAFF.

V gene TRBV6-6 combines with J gene TRBJ2-3; possible D gene TRBD1, 5 bases. This CDR3 region has 14 residues. Germline lookup yields CDR1 MNHNY and CDR2 SVGAGI (reference sequence). V lost 6 bases and J lost 2, with 12 bases in between. The CDR3 is CASRGRVLTDTQYF. DNA of the CDR3: TGTGCCAGCAGAGGCAGGGTACTCACAGATACGCAGTATTTT.